This T cell receptor (beta chain) was found in a study of shared clonotypes between healthy human individuals. Germline CDR1 ENHRY, CDR2 SYGVKD. The V and J ends lost 9 bases and 0 bases, in that order; junction bases with no gene match: 8. CDR3 length: 17 amino acids. Comments on this clone: Its antigen is currently unknown.

TCRdb keeps only in-frame clones here, not all; method: immunoSEQ multiplex PCR. The data show 850,000 to 1,200,000 clones, about 77% seen once. Each sample came from a Caucasian adult donor living in Nashville, Tennessee. Overall study results and limits: Rarefaction indicated that sorted-subset sequencing remained incomplete although depth was large. Generation of non-shared clonotypes was less probable than generation of clonotypes shared by all four donors.

Sequencing was performed on memory CD4+ T cells sorted from blood. The subset: CD45RA-negative fraction. The gene calls are TRBV10-3 and TRBJ2-6; the match to TRBD1 covers 10 bases. This clonotype was obtained from a man aged 18 to 35 in good health. The CDR3 DNA is TGTGCCATGGGACAGGGGAGTTCTAACTCTGGGGCCAACGTCCTGACTTTC. Protein sequence: CAMGQGSSNSGANVLTF.